The 26 T cell receptor beta chains given below trace back to one sample, sequenced in a study of T-cell reconstitution after alpha-beta-depleted transplantation in children. The TCRbeta library was prepared with unique molecular identifiers. Each CDR3 protein gets one entry after TCRdb re-called the PCR reads with MiXCR. Counted here are some 300,000 distinct CDR3 sequences, roughly 8.2% occurring once; the ten biggest clones make up approximately 8.2%. Study-wide findings and caveats: When one year had passed after transplant, most T-cell counts and diversity came from newly produced T cells.

These receptors have no known antigen. This specimen was peripheral blood, taken 360 days after TCRalphabeta/CD19-depleted stem cell transplant. These receptors originate from a female patient younger than 10 who had a stem cell transplant for Fanconi anemia, so the T cells may come from the graft donor.

This clonotype was counted only a few times. This chain uses TRBV2 with TRBJ2-7; D is unclear. The CDR3 is 11 amino acids. Germline loops: CDR1 SNHLY, CDR2 FYNNEI. Trimming removed 10 bases at V and 6 bases at J, with 13 bases between. The CDR3 DNA is TGTGCCACCACGAGCCTATTCGAGCAGTACTTC. Residues: CATTSLFEQYF.

This clonotype was seen only once. This sequence joins TRBV7-2 and TRBJ1-5, with D perhaps matching TRBD1 (6 bases). CDR1 and CDR2 from the germline V gene are SGHTA and FQGNSA. This CDR3 comprises 17 residues. Trimming took off 3 bases at V and 2 bases at J, with 17 bases between the two ends. CDR3 nucleotide sequence: TGTGCCAGCAGCTTTACAGGGAGGTCACTAGGCAATCAGCCCCAGCATTTT. The encoded protein is CASSFTGRSLGNQPQHF. The full variable domain, rest sourced from reference TRBV7-2 and TRBJ1-5, is GAGVSQSPSNKVTEKGKDVELRCDPISGHTALYWYRQSLGQGLEFLIYFQGNSAPDKSGLPSDRFSAERTGGSVSTLTIQRTQQEDSAVYLCASSFTGRSLGNQPQHFGDGTRLSIL.

This clonotype was counted at least ten times. The rearrangement joins TRBV7-2 to TRBJ1-4, with a tentative D call TRBD1 (5 bases). The germline V gene has CDR1 SGHTA and CDR2 FQGNSA. CDR3 size: 13 residues. V was shortened by 5 bases and J by 11 bases, with 15 bases between the two germline ends. Written as DNA, the CDR3 is TGTGCCAGCAGCGGACCCTGGGACGGTAAACTGTTTTTT. Its translation: CASSGPWDGKLFF.

This clonotype was seen more than once but under ten times. V usage is TRBV12-3 or TRBV12-4 and J usage is TRBJ1-2; D ambiguous. Trimming took 10 bases from V and 4 from J, leaving 16 bases between them. This CDR3 spans 13 amino acids. The CDR3 nucleotides read TGTGCCACCTGGCGGGCCCCCCTCTATGGCTACACCTTC. Its protein product is CATWRAPLYGYTF.

This clonotype came up a few times. The chain carries TRBV29-1 and TRBJ2-1; 10 bases map to TRBD1. CDR3 length equals 15 residues. The junction had 11 bases not matched to a gene; V was cut back by 4 bases and J by 8 bases. The germline CDR1 and CDR2 sequences are SQVTM and ANQGSEA. The CDR3 DNA reads TGCAGCGTTGCTTTTACCGGGACAGGGGTGGATGAGCAGTTCTTC. Translated: CSVAFTGTGVDEQFF.

This clonotype turned up a few times. The chain joins TRBV7-3 to TRBJ2-6; D ambiguous. This CDR3 region has 16 residues. The ends were cut back, 7 bases at V and 2 bases at J, with 15 bases in the middle. Germline V gene lookup returns CDR1 SGHTA and CDR2 FQGTGA. CDR3: CASTYSIQAGANVLTF. The CDR3 region has the DNA TGTGCCAGCACATACAGCATACAAGCTGGGGCCAACGTCCTGACTTTC. Full variable domain (rest looked up from reference TRBV7-3 and TRBJ2-6): GAGVSQTPSNKVTEKGKYVELRCDPISGHTALYWYRQSLGQGPEFLIYFQGTGAADDSGLPNDRFFAVRPEGSVSTLKIQRTERGDSAVYLCASTYSIQAGANVLTFGAGSRLTVL.

This clonotype appeared many times. This CDR3 is CASSYSVGGGDQPQHF. The CDR3 DNA is TGTGCCAGCAGTTACTCGGTAGGGGGCGGAGATCAGCCCCAGCATTTT. J is TRBJ1-5 and V is TRBV6-5; 7 nucleotides agree with TRBD1. Germline V gives CDR1 MNHEY, CDR2 SVGAGI. CDR3 length equals 16 residues. The V segment lost 0 bases and the J segment 5 bases; nucleotides outside the gene matches: 7.

This clonotype turned up a few times. The chain is built from TRBV2 and TRBJ1-2, with 8 bases aligning to TRBD1. Trimming cost V 0 bases and J 3 bases; bases outside gene matches: 9. The CDR3 is 17 amino acids. CDR1 and CDR2 (germline): SNHLY, FYNNEI. CDR3 region: CASSEAPGQGADYGYTF. DNA for the CDR3: TGTGCCAGCAGTGAAGCCCCCGGACAGGGAGCCGACTATGGCTACACCTTC.

This clonotype was seen a few times. The CDR3 region has the DNA TGTGCCTGGAAGCAAAGGGGTAATCAGCCCCAGCATTTT. Translation gives CAWKQRGNQPQHF. The genes are TRBV30 and TRBJ1-5; perhaps TRBD1 as D (5 bases). There are 13 residues in the CDR3. Germline values: CDR1 GTSNPN, CDR2 SVGIG (reference sequence). Trimming removed 4 bases from V and 4 bases from J, with 11 bases in between.

This clonotype was recorded many times. This sequence joins TRBV6-5 and TRBJ2-7; 9 bases are shared with TRBD1. The ends lost 2 bases at V and 7 bases at J; junction bases unmatched: 15. This CDR3 region has 17 residues. Looked up from germline, CDR1 is MNHEY and CDR2 is SVGAGI. The CDR3 protein is CASSYAYRGQGSGEQYV. The DNA for the CDR3 is TGTGCCAGCAGTTACGCCTATAGGGGACAGGGTTCTGGGGAGCAGTACGTC.

The CDR3 DNA reads TGCGCCAGCAGCCGGGCTAGCGGGAGGTCGGTAGAGACCCAGTACTTC. Its protein product is CASSRASGRSVETQYF. The chain has TRBV5-1 and TRBJ2-5; 11 bases map to TRBD2. V lost 4 bases and J lost 4; bases outside the gene matches: 9. The CDR3 is made up of 16 amino acids. The germline V gene encodes CDR1 SGHRS and CDR2 YFSETQ.

This clonotype was detected only a few times. The genes are TRBV12-3 or TRBV12-4 and TRBJ2-2, with 7 bases aligning to TRBD2. V was clipped by 1 base and J by 7 bases; unmatched bases: 9. The CDR3 covers 16 residues. DNA of the CDR3: TGTGCCAGCAGTTTAGTGACTAGCTCGAACGGCGGGGAGCTGTTTTTT. It specifies CASSLVTSSNGGELFF.

The sample holds many counts of this clonotype. V usage is TRBV12-3 or TRBV12-4 and J usage is TRBJ1-1, with D possibly being TRBD1 (5 bases). Between the trimmed V and J ends, which lost 3 bases and 4 bases, there was a span of 12 bases. CDR3 length equals 14 residues. DNA of the CDR3: TGTGCCAGCAGTTTTGGCAGGGTGGGCACTGAAGCTTTCTTT. This translates into CASSFGRVGTEAFF.

This clonotype was counted at least ten times. The chain recombines TRBV6-1 with TRBJ1-1; the D gene is possibly TRBD1 (5 bases). The CDR3 contains 16 residues. The V end lost 2 bases, the J end lost 2 bases, and 15 bases lay between the germline ends. Germline values: CDR1 MNHNS, CDR2 SASEGT. This CDR3 reads CASSEWWSQGNTEAFF. The DNA for the CDR3 is TGTGCCAGCAGTGAATGGTGGAGCCAGGGAAACACTGAAGCTTTCTTT.

There are many counts of this clonotype. This chain uses TRBV28 with TRBJ1-2, with no clear D. The CDR3 covers 13 residues. CDR1 and CDR2 (germline): MDHEN, SYDVKM. V dropped 3 bases and J dropped 1 base, with 6 bases sitting between them. CDR3 in amino acids: CASSFNYNYGYTF. The CDR3 DNA reads TGTGCCAGCAGTTTCAACTATAACTATGGCTACACCTTC.

This clonotype has at least ten counts. V gene TRBV20-1 combines with J gene TRBJ2-6; 7 bases are a match to TRBD1. Germline V gene data show CDR1 as DFQATT and CDR2 as SNEGSKA (reference sequence). V trimming: 3 bases; J trimming: 2 bases; junction bases outside the gene matches: 1. The CDR3 length is 14 residues. The CDR3, as DNA: TGCAGTGCTAGTAGGGGGCCTGGGGCCAACGTCCTGACTTTC. It specifies CSASRGPGANVLTF.

This clonotype was detected many times. The chain carries TRBV4-1 and TRBJ2-3; 9 bases agree with TRBD2. CDR1 is MGHRA, CDR2 YSYEKL, per germline. V was pared by 4 bases and J by 4 bases, with 0 bases of the junction left unmatched. The CDR3 is 13 amino acids. This chain's CDR3 is CASSRTSADTQYF. In DNA form, the CDR3 reads TGCGCCAGCAGCCGGACTAGCGCAGATACGCAGTATTTT.

This clonotype showed up just a few times. This chain links TRBV7-8 with TRBJ2-7; D not resolved. V dropped 3 bases and J dropped 2 bases, with 11 bases sitting between them. CDR3 length equals 14 residues. Germline values: CDR1 SGHVS, CDR2 FQNEAQ. CDR3 sequence: CASSLDGKTYEQYV. The CDR3 DNA is TGTGCCAGCAGCTTGGACGGAAAAACCTACGAGCAGTACGTC.

This clonotype was seen more than once but under ten times. The rearrangement uses TRBV20-1 and TRBJ2-1; 13 nucleotides match TRBD2. This CDR3 is 16 amino acids long. In germline, CDR1 is DFQATT, CDR2 SNEGSKA (reference sequence). V was pared by 2 bases and J by 10 bases, with 11 bases of the junction left unmatched. The DNA for the CDR3 is TGCAGTGCTAGATCGGGACTAGCGGGACCGACTCCGGAGCAGTTCTTC. This sequence encodes CSARSGLAGPTPEQFF.

The genes are TRBV3-1 and TRBJ2-1; the D is unclear. Trimming removed 4 bases at V and 9 bases at J, with 10 bases between. There are 12 residues in the CDR3. Germline assignment: CDR1 LGHDT and CDR2 YNNKEL (reference sequence). The CDR3 is CASSPSAGEQFF. CDR3 DNA: TGTGCCAGCAGCCCCTCGGCCGGTGAGCAGTTCTTC.

This clonotype was observed many times. The chain employs TRBV15 and TRBJ2-1; no reliable D call. The CDR3 is 13 residues long. The germline V gene encodes CDR1 LNHNV and CDR2 YYDKDF (reference sequence). Trimming took off 0 bases at V and 10 bases at J, with 10 bases between the two ends. The CDR3 DNA reads as TGTGCCACCAGCAGAGACCTGTCTGGGGAGCAGTTCTTC. This codes for CATSRDLSGEQFF. The whole variable domain, remainder taken from reference TRBV15 and TRBJ2-1, is DAMVIQNPRYQVTQFGKPVTLSCSQTLNHNVMYWYQQKSSQAPKLLFHYYDKDFNNEADTPDNFQSRRPNTSFCFLDIRSPGLGDTAMYLCATSRDLSGEQFFGPGTRLTVL.

This clonotype has only a few counts. The chain joins TRBV11-2 to TRBJ2-7, with unresolved D. V was shortened by 4 bases and J by 6 bases, with 28 bases between the two germline ends. Germline V lookup: CDR1 SGHAT, CDR2 FQNNGV. The CDR3 runs 18 residues. CDR3: CASSSLDIRKDFSREQYF. Here the CDR3 DNA reads TGTGCCAGCAGCTCGCTAGATATCAGGAAGGATTTTTCCCGCGAGCAGTACTTC.

The table lists this clonotype with many counts. The chain employs TRBV12-3 or TRBV12-4 and TRBJ2-2; tentatively, D is TRBD2 (5 bases). CDR3 length: 14 amino acids. V lost 11 bases to trimming and J lost 5 bases, with 18 bases between them. The CDR3 reads CAARPAPGTGELFF. In nucleotides, the CDR3 is TGTGCCGCAAGGCCCGCACCGGGGACCGGGGAGCTGTTTTTT.

This clonotype was picked up many times. The V call is TRBV4-1, the J call TRBJ2-7; D is ambiguous. Trimming took 1 base from V and 13 from J, leaving 11 bases between them. The CDR3 extends over 11 amino acids. Germline V CDR1 and CDR2: MGHRA, YSYEKL. CDR3 region: CASSQGQALYF. CDR3 nucleotide sequence: TGCGCCAGCAGCCAAGGTCAGGCCTTATACTTC.

This clonotype came up a few times. V gene TRBV30 combines with J gene TRBJ2-7, with D unclear. The V and J ends lost 3 bases and 4 bases respectively, with 13 bases between them. The germline gives CDR1 GTSNPN, CDR2 SVGIG (reference sequence). The CDR3 is 13 residues long. The CDR3: CAWRPLSSYEQYF. In DNA form, the CDR3 reads TGTGCCTGGAGGCCCCTTTCATCTTACGAGCAGTACTTC.

Remarks on this clonotype: Since a much larger clone is just one base distant, this may be a read error. The rearrangement joins TRBV24-1 to TRBJ1-5, with D maybe TRBD1 (5 bases). The germline gives CDR1 KGHDR, CDR2 SFDVKD. This CDR3 region has 14 residues. The CDR3 DNA reads TGTGCCGCCAGTGGGGACGGGTACAATCAGCCCCAGCATTTT. It specifies CAASGDGYNQPQHF.